This T cell receptor beta chain was recovered during a study of blood T cell repertoires in COVID-19. CDR3 size: 14 residues. Germline values: CDR1 LNHDA, CDR2 SQIVND (reference sequence). V was clipped by 3 bases and J by 4 bases; unmatched bases: 3. Profiled with immunoSEQ multiplex PCR; TCRdb holds only in-frame clones, not every one. The sample gives around 440,000 clones, about 91% of which show up once; roughly an eighth is in the top ten. The sample taken for sequencing was peripheral blood. This sequence originates from a woman between 45 and 65 years old with COVID-19, enrolled during active disease. This chain uses TRBV19 with TRBJ1-5; 7 positions match TRBD1. Here the CDR3 reads CASSITGANQPQHF. The CDR3 coding sequence is TGTGCCAGTAGTATCACAGGGGCGAATCAGCCCCAGCATTTT.